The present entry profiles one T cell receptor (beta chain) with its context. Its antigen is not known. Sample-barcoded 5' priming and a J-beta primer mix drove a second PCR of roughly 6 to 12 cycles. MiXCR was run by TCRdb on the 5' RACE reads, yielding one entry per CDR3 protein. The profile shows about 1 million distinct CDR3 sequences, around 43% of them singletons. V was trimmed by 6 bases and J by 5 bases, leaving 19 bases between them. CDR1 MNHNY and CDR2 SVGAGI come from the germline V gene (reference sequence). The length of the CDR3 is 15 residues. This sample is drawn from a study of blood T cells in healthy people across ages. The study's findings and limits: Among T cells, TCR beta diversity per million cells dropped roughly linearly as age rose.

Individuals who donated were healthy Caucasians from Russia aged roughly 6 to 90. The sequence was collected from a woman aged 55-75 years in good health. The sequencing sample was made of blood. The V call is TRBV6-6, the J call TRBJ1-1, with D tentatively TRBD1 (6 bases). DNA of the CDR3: TGTGCCAGCAGCTTAGGGGGGGAAAGGAAAACTGAAGCTTTCTTT. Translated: CASSLGGERKTEAFF.